The T cell receptor (beta chain) under discussion was sequenced for a study of response to subunit inactivated influenza vaccine. Study-wide results and limits: The authors suggested that few new T cells are recruited per seasonal influenza vaccination.

TCRdb called the RT-PCR reads again in MiXCR, with one record for every CDR3 protein. The table lists hundreds of thousands of distinct CDR3 sequences, over 11% of them singletons. A remark on this clonotype: Its antigen is not identified.

The V segment lost 4 bases and the J segment 6 bases; nucleotides outside the gene matches: 15. This CDR3 comprises 17 residues. The germline gives CDR1 SGDLS, CDR2 YYNGEE. The material was PBMCs from blood, obtained around 14 days before vaccination. This sequence joins TRBV9 and TRBJ2-1; 8 bases align to TRBD2. This sequence originates from a man over 45 who received an inactivated influenza vaccine. The CDR3 nucleotides are TGTGCCAGCAGCCCTAGGTCCAGCGGGAGAGGTGTCAATGAGCAGTTCTTC. As protein: CASSPRSSGRGVNEQFF.